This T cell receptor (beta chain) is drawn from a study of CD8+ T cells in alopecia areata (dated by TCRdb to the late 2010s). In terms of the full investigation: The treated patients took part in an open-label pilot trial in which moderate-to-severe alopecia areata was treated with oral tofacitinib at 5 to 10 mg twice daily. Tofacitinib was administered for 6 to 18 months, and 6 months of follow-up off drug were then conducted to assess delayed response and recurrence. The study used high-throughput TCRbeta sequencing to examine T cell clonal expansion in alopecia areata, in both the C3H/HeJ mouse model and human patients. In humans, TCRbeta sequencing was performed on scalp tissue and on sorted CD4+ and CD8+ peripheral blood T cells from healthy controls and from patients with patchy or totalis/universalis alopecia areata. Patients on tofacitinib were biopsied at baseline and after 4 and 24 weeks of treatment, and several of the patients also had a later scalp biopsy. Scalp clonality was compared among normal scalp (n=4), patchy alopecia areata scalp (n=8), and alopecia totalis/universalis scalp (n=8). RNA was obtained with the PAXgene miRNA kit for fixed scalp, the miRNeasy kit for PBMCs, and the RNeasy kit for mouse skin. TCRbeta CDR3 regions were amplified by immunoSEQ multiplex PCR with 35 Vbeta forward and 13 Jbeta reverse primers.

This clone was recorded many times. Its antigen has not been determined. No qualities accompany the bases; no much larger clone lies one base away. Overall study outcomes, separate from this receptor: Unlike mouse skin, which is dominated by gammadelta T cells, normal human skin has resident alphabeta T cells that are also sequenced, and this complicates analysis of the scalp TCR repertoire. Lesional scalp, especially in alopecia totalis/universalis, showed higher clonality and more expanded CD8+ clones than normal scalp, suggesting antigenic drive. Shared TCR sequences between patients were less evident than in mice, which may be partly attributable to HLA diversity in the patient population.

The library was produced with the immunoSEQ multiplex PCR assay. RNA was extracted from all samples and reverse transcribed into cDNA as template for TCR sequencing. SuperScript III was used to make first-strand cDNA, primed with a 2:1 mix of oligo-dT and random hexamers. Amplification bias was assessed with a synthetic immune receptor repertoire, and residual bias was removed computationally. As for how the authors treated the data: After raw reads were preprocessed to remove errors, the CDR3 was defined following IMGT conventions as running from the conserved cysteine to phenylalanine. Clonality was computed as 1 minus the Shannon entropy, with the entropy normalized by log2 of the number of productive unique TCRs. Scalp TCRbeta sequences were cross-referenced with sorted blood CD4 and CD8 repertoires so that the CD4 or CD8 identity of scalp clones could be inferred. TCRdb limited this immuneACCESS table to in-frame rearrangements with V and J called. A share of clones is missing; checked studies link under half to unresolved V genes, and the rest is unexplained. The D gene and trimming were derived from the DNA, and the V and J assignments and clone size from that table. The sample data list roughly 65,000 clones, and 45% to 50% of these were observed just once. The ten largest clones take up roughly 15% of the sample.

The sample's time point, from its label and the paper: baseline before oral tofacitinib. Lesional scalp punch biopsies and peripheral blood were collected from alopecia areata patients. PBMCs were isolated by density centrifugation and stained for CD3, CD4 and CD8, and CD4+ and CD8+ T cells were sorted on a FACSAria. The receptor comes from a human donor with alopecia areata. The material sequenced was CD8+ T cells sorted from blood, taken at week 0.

The CDR3 is CASSPGPRLALQETQYF. The DNA is TGTGCCAGCTCACCGGGTCCGCGGCTAGCCTTACAAGAGACCCAGTACTTC. The chain links TRBV18 with TRBJ2-5; TRBD2 could be the D gene, as 5 bases match. Reading the germline V gene gives CDR1 KGHSH and CDR2 LQKENI. Including the terminal cysteine and phenylalanine, the CDR3 comprises 17 residues. Of all the DNA, just the CDR3 is kept, 51 bases in frame from base 1. Between the V and J ends, shortened by 3 bases and 2 bases respectively, the junction contains 19 bases.